This T cell receptor (beta chain) was recovered during a study of blood T cell repertoires in COVID-19. Germline V gives CDR1 ENHRY, CDR2 SYGVKD. This CDR3 region has 15 residues. The junction had 8 bases not matched to a gene; V was cut back by 3 bases and J by 6 bases. This clone was seen a few times. Data came from immunoSEQ multiplex PCR; TCRdb stores just in-frame clones and leaves some out. The sample holds fewer than 200,000 clones, roughly 83% seen once. Input material: peripheral blood. This sequence originates from a human donor in a cohort sampled during active COVID-19. The chain links TRBV10-3 to TRBJ2-1, with 7 bases that match TRBD2. The CDR3 sequence: CAISEGGRALNEQFF. CDR3 nucleotide sequence: TGTGCCATCAGTGAAGGAGGGAGGGCCCTCAATGAGCAGTTCTTC.